One sample yielded the 28 T cell receptor beta chains listed below, sequenced in a study of cytomegalovirus exposure and HLA in healthy donors. Measured with immunoSEQ multiplex PCR; TCRdb has only the in-frame clones, and not every one. Seen here are some 110,000 clones, 88% observed once, and the top ten hold less than 2%. The specimen sequenced was PBMCs. These receptors originate from a woman between 18 and 30 years old in good health and CMV-seropositive.

Notes on this clone: The same CDR3 also results from other DNA sequences found in this sample. The chain has TRBV9 and TRBJ1-6; 8 bases match TRBD1. CDR3 length equals 15 residues. V was clipped by 0 bases and J by 7 bases; unmatched bases: 3. CDR1 and CDR2 (germline): SGDLS, YYNGEE. The CDR3 coding sequence is TGTGCCAGCAGCGTAGGTCAGGGGGCAAATTCACCCCTCCACTTT. As protein: CASSVGQGANSPLHF. Full variable domain (outside the CDR3, taken from reference TRBV9 and TRBJ1-6): DSGVTQTPKHLITATGQRVTLRCSPRSGDLSVYWYQQSLDQGLQFLIQYYNGEERAKGNILERFSAQQFPDLHSELNLSSLELGDSALYFCASSVGQGANSPLHFGNGTRLTVT.

V is TRBV9 and J is TRBJ1-2; D call uncertain. Trimming removed 2 bases at V and 8 bases at J, with 10 bases between. The CDR3 is made up of 12 amino acids. Germline V lookup: CDR1 SGDLS, CDR2 YYNGEE. The CDR3 loop is CASSVSGEGYTF. CDR3 bases: TGTGCCAGCAGCGTGTCCGGGGAGGGCTACACCTTC. The entire variable domain, with the rest obtained from reference TRBV9 and TRBJ1-2, is as follows: DSGVTQTPKHLITATGQRVTLRCSPRSGDLSVYWYQQSLDQGLQFLIQYYNGEERAKGNILERFSAQQFPDLHSELNLSSLELGDSALYFCASSVSGEGYTFGSGTRLTVV.

This chain uses TRBV10-1 with TRBJ2-1; a possible D gene is TRBD1 (6 bases). Per germline, CDR1 WNHNN and CDR2 SYGVQD (reference sequence). The V gene lost 3 bases and the J gene lost 1 base, with 25 bases spanning the gap. The CDR3 covers 20 residues. Here the CDR3 reads CASSDPPHGAQGISYNEQFF. In nucleotides, the CDR3 is TGCGCCAGCAGTGATCCACCCCATGGCGCACAGGGTATATCCTACAATGAGCAGTTCTTC.

This chain uses TRBV4-3 with TRBJ2-3; 13 nucleotides line up with TRBD2. CDR3 length: 20 residues. Germline V lookup: CDR1 LGHNA, CDR2 YSLEER. V shed 1 base and J 2 bases; nucleotides not matched to a gene: 12. DNA of the CDR3: TGCGCCAGCAGCCAAGGGCCCTTGACTAGCGGGGGGCCCCTCACAGATACGCAGTATTTT. Residues: CASSQGPLTSGGPLTDTQYF.

The chain recombines TRBV10-3 with TRBJ2-7; D ambiguous. This CDR3 spans 11 amino acids. Germline V gene lookup returns CDR1 ENHRY and CDR2 SYGVKD. Trimming took off 5 bases at V and 5 bases at J, with 7 bases between the two ends. CDR3 amino acids: CAISLYDEQYF. The CDR3 DNA follows: TGTGCCATCAGTCTATACGACGAGCAGTACTTC.

The chain joins TRBV11-2 to TRBJ2-3; D is uncertain. CDR1 and CDR2 from the germline V gene are SGHAT and FQNNGV. The CDR3 covers 17 residues. V lost 2 bases and J lost 0, with 15 bases in between. CDR3 loop: CASSLFESRLSTDTQYF. CDR3 nucleotides: TGTGCCAGCAGCTTATTCGAATCGAGGCTAAGCACAGATACGCAGTATTTT.

The chain has TRBV18 and TRBJ2-3, with D possibly matching TRBD2 (6 bases). The CDR3 runs to 16 residues. V was clipped by 1 base and J by 0 bases, with 11 bases between them. Per the germline V gene, CDR1 is KGHSH and CDR2 is LQKENI. CDR3 residues: CASSPRAGTSTDTQYF. Written as DNA, the CDR3 is TGTGCCAGCTCACCACGGGCAGGGACTAGCACAGATACGCAGTATTTT.

This clone came up once. V gene TRBV4-1 combines with J gene TRBJ1-1, with a tentative D call TRBD1 (6 bases). The germline V and J ends were trimmed by 4 bases and 7 bases, with 10 bases remaining between them. In germline, CDR1 is MGHRA, CDR2 YSYEKL. The CDR3 totals 12 residues. Here the CDR3 reads CASSPRDNEAFF. DNA of the CDR3: TGCGCCAGCAGCCCCCGGGACAATGAAGCTTTCTTT.

This clone was seen a handful of times. CDR3 in DNA: TGTGCCATCATGCGAGATTTCAATCAGCCCCAGCATTTT. The encoded protein is CAIMRDFNQPQHF. The V and J genes are TRBV10-3 and TRBJ1-5; D call uncertain. V was shortened by 7 bases and J by 3 bases, with 10 bases between the two germline ends. The CDR3 sequence is 13 residues long. Germline CDR1 is ENHRY and CDR2 is SYGVKD.

The rearrangement links TRBV2 to TRBJ2-7; D perhaps matches TRBD1 (5 bases). Per the germline V gene, CDR1 is SNHLY and CDR2 is FYNNEI. Trimming left V 7 bases short and J 0 bases short, with 16 bases between. CDR3 size: 15 residues. For the CDR3, the DNA is TGTGCCAGCACCGAAGGGCAGGGCGGCTCCTACGAGCAGTACTTC. Translating it yields CASTEGQGGSYEQYF.

This chain links TRBV2 with TRBJ2-5, with a possible D match to TRBD2 (6 bases). The CDR3 runs to 13 residues. Between the trimmed V and J ends, which lost 8 bases and 1 base, there was a span of 11 bases. CDR1 SNHLY and CDR2 FYNNEI come from the germline V gene. The CDR3 sequence is CASVRGSQETQYF. The CDR3 nucleotides are TGTGCCAGCGTCCGGGGGAGCCAAGAGACCCAGTACTTC.

The sample holds a few counts of this clone. The V gene is TRBV7-9, the J gene TRBJ1-3; D call uncertain. This CDR3 has 14 residues. Germline V gives CDR1 SEHNR, CDR2 FQNEAQ (reference sequence). The V end was cut by 5 bases, the J end by 9 bases, with 17 bases between. This CDR3 is CASSPISLVSTIYF. CDR3 nucleotides: TGTGCCAGCAGCCCAATTTCCCTAGTTAGCACCATATATTTT.

This chain joins TRBV4-1 and TRBJ2-3, with 8 nucleotides matching TRBD2. V gave up 3 bases and J gave up 0 bases; unmatched junction bases: 5. The length of the CDR3 is 16 residues. The germline V gene encodes CDR1 MGHRA and CDR2 YSYEKL. The CDR3 here is CASSQASGSSTDTQYF. In nucleotides, the CDR3 is TGCGCCAGCAGCCAGGCTAGCGGGTCTAGCACAGATACGCAGTATTTT.

The chain links TRBV2 to TRBJ2-3; a weak D match, TRBD2 (7 bases). CDR1 is SNHLY, CDR2 FYNNEI, per germline. V gave up 3 bases and J gave up 1 base, with 17 bases separating them. The CDR3 loop spans 17 amino acids. Here the CDR3 reads CASSDRGIAGRTDTQYF. CDR3 DNA sequence: TGTGCCAGCAGTGATAGGGGGATAGCGGGCCGCACAGATACGCAGTATTTT.

This clone was seen only once. The chain employs TRBV7-9 and TRBJ1-1, with 7 bases identical to TRBD1. The CDR3 totals 15 residues. V lost 5 bases to trimming and J lost 0 bases; unmatched junction nucleotides: 6. Germline CDR1 is SEHNR and CDR2 is FQNEAQ (reference sequence). Here the CDR3 DNA reads TGTGCCAGCAGCCCTGACAGGGCCTTGAACACTGAAGCTTTCTTT. Protein sequence: CASSPDRALNTEAFF.

The J gene is TRBJ2-1, the V gene TRBV7-2; the D is unclear. The CDR3 sequence is 16 residues long. V lost 2 bases and J 4 bases, leaving 15 bases between the germline ends. Germline lookup yields CDR1 SGHTA and CDR2 FQGNSA. DNA of the CDR3: TGTGCCAGCAGCTTAATGAGCTTATCAAAATACAATGAGCAGTTCTTC. Protein sequence: CASSLMSLSKYNEQFF.

This chain joins TRBV2 and TRBJ1-4; a possible D gene is TRBD1 (5 bases). V lost 3 bases and J 0 bases, leaving 8 bases between the germline ends. Germline values: CDR1 SNHLY, CDR2 FYNNEI. This CDR3 spans 15 amino acids. CDR3 sequence reads: CASSDRGTTNEKLFF. CDR3 sequence (DNA): TGTGCCAGCAGTGACCGGGGGACAACTAATGAAAAACTGTTTTTT.

This clone is a singleton in its sample. The rearrangement links TRBV21-1 to TRBJ2-7; TRBD1 is taken as the D call from the table, unchecked against the DNA. TRBV21-1 is a pseudogene. CDR3 length: 14 residues. The CDR3 nucleotides are TGTGCCAGCAGCAGACAACAGGGGGGTAACGAGCAGTACGTC. Residues: CASSRQQGGNEQYV.

This chain's CDR3 is CASSGRGGSPLHF. DNA for the CDR3: TGTGCCAGCAGTGGAAGGGGGGGGTCACCCCTCCACTTT. The V gene is TRBV6-6, the J gene TRBJ1-6; tentatively, D is TRBD1 (6 bases). The CDR3 runs 13 residues. V was clipped by 5 bases and J by 10 bases, with 12 bases between them. Germline loops: CDR1 MNHNY, CDR2 SVGAGI (reference sequence).

This sequence joins TRBV6-6 and TRBJ2-7, with D possibly being TRBD2 (5 bases). Trimming took 2 bases from V and 2 from J, leaving 10 bases between them. The CDR3 is made up of 14 amino acids. The germline V gene encodes CDR1 MNHNY and CDR2 SVGAGI (reference sequence). CDR3 DNA sequence: TGTGCCAGCAGTTACGGACTCGTCACCTACGAGCAGTACGTC. Its translation: CASSYGLVTYEQYV.

The chain is built from TRBV4-3 and TRBJ2-5; D perhaps matches TRBD1 (5 bases). This CDR3 is built from 16 residues. V lost 0 bases, J lost 1 base, and 12 bases lay in between. Germline CDR1 and CDR2: LGHNA and YSLEER. Here the CDR3 reads CASSQDRQGFQETQYF. Here the CDR3 DNA reads TGCGCCAGCAGCCAAGATAGGCAGGGATTCCAAGAGACCCAGTACTTC.

This chain connects TRBV5-5 to TRBJ2-1; D is perhaps TRBD1 (6 bases). The germline V and J ends were trimmed by 6 bases and 5 bases, with 12 bases remaining between them. The germline gives CDR1 SGHKS, CDR2 YYEKEE (reference sequence). The CDR3 is 13 residues long. CDR3: CASMRGLHNEQFF. The CDR3 DNA follows: TGTGCCAGCATGAGGGGGTTGCACAATGAGCAGTTCTTC.

The V call is TRBV5-6, the J call TRBJ1-6; D is uncertain. Trimming pared 0 bases from V and 7 bases from J, leaving 5 bases between. In germline, CDR1 is SGHDT, CDR2 YYEEEE. This CDR3 region has 13 residues. CDR3 nucleotide sequence: TGTGCCAGCAGCTTGGCCTTCAATTCACCCCTCCACTTT. This sequence encodes CASSLAFNSPLHF.

This chain links TRBV11-3 with TRBJ2-3, with 8 positions matching TRBD1. CDR1 and CDR2 from the germline V gene are SGHNT and YENEEA. CDR3 length: 15 residues. Trimming took 4 bases from V and 1 from J; bases not matched to a gene: 4. CDR3 sequence: CASSSGDRRTDTQYF. CDR3 nucleotides: TGTGCCAGCAGCTCAGGGGACAGGCGCACAGATACGCAGTATTTT.

The chain recombines TRBV6-4 with TRBJ2-7; tentative D call: TRBD2 (6 bases). CDR3 size: 13 residues. Deletions cut 2 bases from V and 3 bases from J, with 8 bases between. Germline V gene lookup returns CDR1 MRHNA and CDR2 SNTAGT. DNA for the CDR3: TGTGCCAGCAGTGACCCGGGAGACTACGAGCAGTACTTC. Its translation is CASSDPGDYEQYF.

CDR3 loop: CASSLGDRRGNGYTF. CDR3 DNA: TGTGCCAGCAGTTTGGGGGACAGGCGGGGTAATGGCTACACCTTC. This rearrangement joins TRBV28 to TRBJ1-2, with 8 bases identical to TRBD1. The junction had 9 bases not matched to a gene; V was cut back by 3 bases and J by 6 bases. Germline V gives CDR1 MDHEN, CDR2 SYDVKM. This CDR3 comprises 15 residues.

The chain links TRBV10-2 to TRBJ1-2; tentatively, D is TRBD1 (5 bases). The CDR3 length is 12 residues. The germline gives CDR1 WSHSY, CDR2 SAAADI. Trimming took off 6 bases at V and 5 bases at J, with 10 bases between the two ends. The CDR3 DNA reads TGCGCCAGCAGGCGGGACGAGTATGGCTACACCTTC. Encoded protein: CASRRDEYGYTF.

V is TRBV6-6 and J is TRBJ1-4, with D unresolved. The V gene's germline CDR1 is MNHNY and CDR2 SVGAGI (reference sequence). The CDR3 is made up of 15 amino acids. Trimming cost V 7 bases and J 0 bases, with 12 bases left between them. CDR3 residues: CASKTGGTTNEKLFF. In DNA form, the CDR3 reads TGTGCCAGCAAGACCGGCGGTACAACTAATGAAAAACTGTTTTTT.